This T cell receptor (beta chain) was recorded in a study of early T cells in non-severe SARS-CoV-2 infection. Overall study context: With bulk RNA from unsorted whole blood as input, sequencing yielded unpaired chains.

Study results and caveats: Missing private and CD4 specificities, VDJdb matching favored anti-spike CD8 responses.

MiXCR, run by TCRdb on the 5' RACE reads, gives a single entry per CDR3 protein. The profile shows 35,000 to 40,000 distinct CDR3 sequences, 5% to 6.5% of them singletons. This clonotype was recorded many times. Its matching antigen is unknown. V dropped 1 base and J dropped 1; count of bases not matched to a gene: 6. The CDR3 length is 18 residues. Germline lookup yields CDR1 SGHTS and CDR2 YDEGEE. The sequence was obtained from an adult who was a healthcare worker with PCR-confirmed SARS-CoV-2 infection or an uninfected control (not recorded which). Sample: whole blood. The rearrangement joins TRBV5-8 to TRBJ1-5; 12 bases align to TRBD1. The CDR3 DNA is TGTGCCAGCAGCTTGCGGGGGACAGGGGGCAGAAGCAATCAGCCCCAGCATTTT. Protein product: CASSLRGTGGRSNQPQHF.